This passage covers 18 T cell receptor beta chains from one sample sequenced in a study of T-cell reconstitution after alpha-beta-depleted transplantation in children (TCRdb year 2016). The library came from PCR. Sequenced using an Illumina HiSeq 2500. TCR library preparation used molecular barcoding, with unique molecular identifiers applied to normalize quantification of the TCRbeta repertoire. TCRdb took the public reads, trimmed them with fastp at Q25, ran MiXCR for clone calling and kept in-frame beta chains. One record per CDR3 amino acid sequence lists the most common genes and DNA. The sample table contains 450,000 to 600,000 distinct CDR3 sequences; only one count was recorded for around a third of them. The ten largest clones capture 2% to 3% of the sample. The sequenced sample was PBMCs from the stem cell graft donor, obtained from the stem cell graft. The receptors stem from a human donor who donated a stem cell graft to a child with aplastic anemia.

This clonotype was counted at least ten times. This chain uses TRBV7-2 with TRBJ2-1; 11 positions match TRBD2. V dropped 5 bases and J dropped 4; count of bases not matched to a gene: 4. The CDR3 is 15 amino acids. Germline CDR1 and CDR2: SGHTA and FQGNSA. The CDR3 bases are TGTGCCAGCAGCCCCAGACTAGCGGGGTACAATGAGCAGTTCTTC. Translating gives CASSPRLAGYNEQFF.

In this sample, this clonotype turned up a few times. This sequence joins TRBV30 and TRBJ2-7, with D perhaps TRBD1 (5 bases). The germline V and J ends were trimmed by 0 bases and 6 bases, with 15 bases remaining between them. This CDR3 spans 14 amino acids. The germline CDR1 and CDR2 sequences are GTSNPN and SVGIG (reference sequence). In DNA form, the CDR3 reads TGTGCCTGGAGTGTAGGGGCCGGACCGGGCGAGCAGTACGTC. This gives the protein CAWSVGAGPGEQYV.

The table lists this clonotype with a few counts. The V and J genes are TRBV20-1 and TRBJ2-7; tentatively, D is TRBD2 (5 bases). V was clipped by 5 bases and J by 5 bases, with 16 bases between them. Germline V gene lookup returns CDR1 DFQATT and CDR2 SNEGSKA (reference sequence). The CDR3 extends over 13 amino acids. The CDR3 DNA is TGCAGTGCTCCCCGAGGGCCGGTAAACGAGCAGTACTTC. Residues: CSAPRGPVNEQYF.

In nucleotides, the CDR3 is TGTGCCAGCAGACCTGCCAGCGAGCCCTACAATGAGCAGTTCTTC. This sequence encodes CASRPASEPYNEQFF. V is TRBV7-9 and J is TRBJ2-1; unclear D gene. This CDR3 has 15 residues. The V and J ends lost 6 bases and 2 bases respectively, with 14 bases between them. CDR1 SEHNR and CDR2 FQNEAQ come from the germline V gene (reference sequence).

This clonotype was detected only once. The gene calls are TRBV5-6 and TRBJ2-5; possibly TRBD2 for D (5 bases). The CDR3 spans 14 residues. Germline CDR1 SGHDT, CDR2 YYEEEE. With 4 bases removed from V and 2 bases from J, the gap between germline ends came to 12 bases. In DNA form, the CDR3 reads TGTGCCAGCAGCGTCGGACTTGTACAAGAGACCCAGTACTTC. Amino acid sequence: CASSVGLVQETQYF.

This clonotype was counted a few times. The chain links TRBV24-1 to TRBJ1-2; a possible D gene is TRBD1 (5 bases). CDR3 length: 14 residues. Germline V CDR1 and CDR2: KGHDR, SFDVKD. The V end lost 4 bases, the J end lost 2 bases, and 10 bases lay between the germline ends. CDR3 sequence (DNA): TGTGCCACCAGTGAAGGGCGGGGGAACTATGGCTACACCTTC. It is translated as CATSEGRGNYGYTF.

This sequence joins TRBV7-8 and TRBJ1-4; 8 bases agree with TRBD1. This CDR3 is 20 amino acids long. V shed 4 bases and J 0 bases; nucleotides not matched to a gene: 16. CDR1 is SGHVS and CDR2 is FQNEAQ in the germline V gene. Here the CDR3 reads CASSYRWGTGLSATNEKLFF. The CDR3 bases are TGTGCCAGCAGCTATCGATGGGGGACAGGACTCTCTGCAACTAATGAAAAACTGTTTTTT.

This clonotype has only a few counts. The V gene is TRBV5-1, the J gene TRBJ2-1; 9 bases fit TRBD2. The CDR3 loop spans 15 amino acids. The germline V gene encodes CDR1 SGHRS and CDR2 YFSETQ. V was clipped by 2 bases and J by 8 bases; unmatched bases: 8. The CDR3 loop is CASSLRAGGPDEQFF. CDR3 sequence (DNA): TGCGCCAGCAGCTTACGGGCGGGAGGGCCAGATGAGCAGTTCTTC.

This clonotype was observed at least ten times. This sequence joins TRBV7-6 and TRBJ2-7; TRBD2 aligns across 15 bases. The CDR3 covers 15 residues. The germline V gene has CDR1 SGHVS and CDR2 FNYEAQ. After removal of 5 bases from V and 3 bases from J, the junction contained 2 bases not matched to a gene. In DNA, the CDR3 is TGTGCCAGCAGCCAGGGACTAGCGGGAGGCTACGAGCAGTACTTC. It encodes CASSQGLAGGYEQYF. The full variable domain, with the rest looked up from reference TRBV7-6 and TRBJ2-7, is GAGVSQSPRYKVTKRGQDVALRCDPISGHVSLYWYRQALGQGPEFLTYFNYEAQQDKSGLPNDRFSAERPEGSISTLTIQRTEQRDSAMYRCASSQGLAGGYEQYFGPGTRLTVT.

Worth noting for this clonotype: At one of its ends the junction is not consistent with the germline gene, which may arise from a read error. The rearrangement joins TRBV4-2 to TRBJ2-7; 8 bases line up with TRBD1. CDR3 length: 16 amino acids. Germline loops: CDR1 LGHNA, CDR2 YNFKEQ. The CDR3: CASRGAGQGISHEQYF. DNA of the CDR3: TGTGCCAGCAGAGGGGCAGGACAGGGAATCTCCCACGAGCAGTACTTC.

This rearrangement joins TRBV28 to TRBJ1-1; 9 bases are a match to TRBD1. V was pared by 5 bases and J by 8 bases, with 9 bases of the junction left unmatched. CDR1 is MDHEN, CDR2 SYDVKM, per germline. This CDR3 spans 14 amino acids. The CDR3 spells CASSHETGGREAFF. The CDR3 bases are TGTGCCAGCAGTCATGAGACAGGGGGACGCGAAGCTTTCTTT.

V usage is TRBV20-1 and J usage is TRBJ2-7, with D possibly being TRBD1 (5 bases). The CDR3 runs to 12 residues. Trimming took 6 bases from V and 5 from J, leaving 14 bases between them. Germline V lookup: CDR1 DFQATT, CDR2 SNEGSKA (reference sequence). The CDR3 DNA is TGCAGTGCCCCCCCCCAGGGTAACGAGCAGTACTTC. Its protein product is CSAPPQGNEQYF.

The chain is built from TRBV10-3 and TRBJ2-5; D not certain. Trimming cost V 0 bases and J 4 bases, with 6 bases left between them. In germline, CDR1 is ENHRY, CDR2 SYGVKD. The CDR3 runs 13 residues. CDR3 nucleotides: TGTGCCATCAGTGAGTCGGAACGAGAGACCCAGTACTTC. Its protein is CAISESERETQYF.

This clonotype showed up just a few times. The chain is built from TRBV12-3 or TRBV12-4 and TRBJ2-2; D is possibly TRBD2 (6 bases). This CDR3 comprises 15 residues. V was trimmed by 6 bases and J by 2 bases, leaving 13 bases between them. DNA for the CDR3: TGTGCCAGCAGATCGGGACTCCTTAACACCGGGGAGCTGTTTTTT. Its protein product is CASRSGLLNTGELFF.

This clonotype was observed a handful of times. The CDR3 DNA follows: TGTGCCAGCAGTGGACAGTCCCTTGGGGACCATGGCTACACCTTC. Translation gives CASSGQSLGDHGYTF. The chain couples TRBV12-3 or TRBV12-4 to TRBJ1-2, with a tentative D call TRBD1 (6 bases). This CDR3 has 15 amino acids. The V end lost 5 bases, the J end lost 6 bases, and 19 bases lay between the germline ends.

This chain links TRBV29-1 with TRBJ2-6; either TRBD1 or TRBD2 may fit D (7 bases each). Germline assignment: CDR1 SQVTM and CDR2 ANQGSEA. The CDR3 extends over 16 amino acids. The V end was cut by 7 bases, the J end by 0 bases, with 16 bases between. CDR3 in amino acids: CSAYQGGSSGANVLTF. The CDR3 nucleotides are TGCAGCGCCTATCAGGGGGGGAGCTCTGGGGCCAACGTCCTGACTTTC.

The genes are TRBV10-3 and TRBJ2-7, with D unclear. The CDR3 loop spans 14 amino acids. Germline V lookup: CDR1 ENHRY, CDR2 SYGVKD. V was clipped by 2 bases and J by 2 bases, with 10 bases between them. This CDR3 is CAISEADDAYEQYF. As DNA, the CDR3 is TGTGCCATCAGTGAGGCGGACGATGCCTACGAGCAGTACTTC.

This chain connects TRBV10-3 to TRBJ1-1; D unresolved. V lost 3 bases to trimming and J lost 0 bases, with 8 bases between them. CDR3 size: 14 residues. The germline V gene has CDR1 ENHRY and CDR2 SYGVKD. The CDR3 DNA sequence: TGTGCCATCAGTGATGTGGGGATGAACACTGAAGCTTTCTTT. Translated, it gives CAISDVGMNTEAFF.